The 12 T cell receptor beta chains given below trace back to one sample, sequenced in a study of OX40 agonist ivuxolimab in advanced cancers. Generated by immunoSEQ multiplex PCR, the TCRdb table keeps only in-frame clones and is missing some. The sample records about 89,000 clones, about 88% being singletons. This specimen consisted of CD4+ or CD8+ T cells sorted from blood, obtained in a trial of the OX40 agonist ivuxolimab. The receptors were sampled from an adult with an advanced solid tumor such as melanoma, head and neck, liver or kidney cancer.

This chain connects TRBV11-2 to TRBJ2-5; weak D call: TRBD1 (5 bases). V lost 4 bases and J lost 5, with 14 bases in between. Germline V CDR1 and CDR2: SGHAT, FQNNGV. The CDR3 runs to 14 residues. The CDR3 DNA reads TGTGCCAGCAGCTCTGCAGGGTATCGGGAGACCCAGTACTTC. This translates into CASSSAGYRETQYF.

The CDR3 region has the DNA TGTGCCAGCACCTCAGGGTGGGCCACTGAAGCTTTCTTT. It codes for CASTSGWATEAFF. The rearrangement links TRBV6-1 to TRBJ1-1, with D perhaps matching TRBD1 (5 bases). There are 13 residues in the CDR3. The V end lost 7 bases, the J end lost 4 bases, and 13 bases lay between the germline ends. Germline CDR1 and CDR2: MNHNS and SASEGT.

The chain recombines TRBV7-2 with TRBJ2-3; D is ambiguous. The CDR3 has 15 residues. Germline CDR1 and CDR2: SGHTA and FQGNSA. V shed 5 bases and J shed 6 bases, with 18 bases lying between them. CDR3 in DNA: TGTGCCAGCAGCCCCCTCACCCCGCGCGGCGATACGCAGTATTTT. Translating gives CASSPLTPRGDTQYF. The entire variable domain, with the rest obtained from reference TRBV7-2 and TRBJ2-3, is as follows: GAGVSQSPSNKVTEKGKDVELRCDPISGHTALYWYRQSLGQGLEFLIYFQGNSAPDKSGLPSDRFSAERTGGSVSTLTIQRTQQEDSAVYLCASSPLTPRGDTQYFGPGTRLTVL.

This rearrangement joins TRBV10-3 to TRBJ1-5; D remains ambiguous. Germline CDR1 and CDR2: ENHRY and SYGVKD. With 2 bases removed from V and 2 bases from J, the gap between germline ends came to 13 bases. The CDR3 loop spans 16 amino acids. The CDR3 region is CAISESTGIGNQPQHF. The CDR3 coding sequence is TGTGCCATCAGTGAGAGTACGGGTATTGGCAATCAGCCCCAGCATTTT.

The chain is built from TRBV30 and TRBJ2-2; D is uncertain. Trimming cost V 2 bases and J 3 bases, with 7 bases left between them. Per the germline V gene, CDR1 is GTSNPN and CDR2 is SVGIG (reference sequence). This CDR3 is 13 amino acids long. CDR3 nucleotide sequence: TGTGCCTGGAGTTTCAAGGACACCGGGGAGCTGTTTTTT. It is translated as CAWSFKDTGELFF.

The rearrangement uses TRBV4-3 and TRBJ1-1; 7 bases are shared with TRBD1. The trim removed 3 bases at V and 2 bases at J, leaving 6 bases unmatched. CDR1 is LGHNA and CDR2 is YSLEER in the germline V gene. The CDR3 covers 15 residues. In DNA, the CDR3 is TGCGCCAGCAGCCAGATGGCAGGGGGTAACACTGAAGCTTTCTTT. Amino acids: CASSQMAGGNTEAFF.

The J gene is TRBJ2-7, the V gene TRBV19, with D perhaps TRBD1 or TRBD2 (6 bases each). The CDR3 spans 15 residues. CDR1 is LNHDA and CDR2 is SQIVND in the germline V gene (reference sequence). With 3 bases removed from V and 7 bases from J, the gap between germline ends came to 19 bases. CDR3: CASSIGGGPPGEQYF. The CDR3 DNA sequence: TGTGCCAGTAGTATCGGAGGGGGGCCCCCGGGGGAGCAGTACTTC.

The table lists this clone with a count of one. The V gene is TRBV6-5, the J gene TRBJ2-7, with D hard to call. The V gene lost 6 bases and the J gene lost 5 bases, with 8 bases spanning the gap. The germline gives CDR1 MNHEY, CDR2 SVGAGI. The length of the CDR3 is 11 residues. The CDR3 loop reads CASRGTHEQYF. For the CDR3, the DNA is TGTGCCAGCAGGGGAACGCACGAGCAGTACTTC.

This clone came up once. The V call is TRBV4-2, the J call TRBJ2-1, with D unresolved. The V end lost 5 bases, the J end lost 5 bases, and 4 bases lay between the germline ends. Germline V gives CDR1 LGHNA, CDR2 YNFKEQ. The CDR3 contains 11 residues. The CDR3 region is CASSRNNEQFF. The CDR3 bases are TGTGCCAGCAGCAGGAACAATGAGCAGTTCTTC.

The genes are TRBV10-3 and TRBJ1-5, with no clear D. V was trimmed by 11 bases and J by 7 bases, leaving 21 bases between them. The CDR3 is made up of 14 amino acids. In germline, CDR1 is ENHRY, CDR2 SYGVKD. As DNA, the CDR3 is TGTGCCTCCAAGGAGGCGCTTGAGAGACAGCCCCAGCATTTT. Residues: CASKEALERQPQHF.

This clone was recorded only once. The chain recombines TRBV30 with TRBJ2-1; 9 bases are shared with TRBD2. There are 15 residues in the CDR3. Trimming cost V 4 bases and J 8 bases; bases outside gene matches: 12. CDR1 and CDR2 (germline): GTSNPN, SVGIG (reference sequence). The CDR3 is CAWTKGLALRDEQFF. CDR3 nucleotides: TGTGCCTGGACTAAGGGACTAGCCCTGCGGGATGAGCAGTTCTTC.

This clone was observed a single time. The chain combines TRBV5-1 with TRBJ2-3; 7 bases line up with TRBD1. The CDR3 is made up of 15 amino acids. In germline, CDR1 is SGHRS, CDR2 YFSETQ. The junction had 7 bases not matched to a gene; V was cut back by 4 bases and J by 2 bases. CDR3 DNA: TGCGCCAGCAGCGGCCGGGACAGCCTCACAGATACGCAGTATTTT. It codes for CASSGRDSLTDTQYF.